This entry is about one TCR beta chain. Its target is not known. The CDR3 has 16 amino acids. Germline V gene data show CDR1 as SQVTM and CDR2 as ANQGSEA. The sample belongs to a study of T cell clusters in autoimmune cytopenias. Across the whole study: A median of roughly 52,000 TRB reads per sample yielded a median around 2,500 distinct clonotypes. General study results and limits: Physiological T cell clusters of healthy donors were apparently absent in primary autoimmune cytopenia patients. No experiment has yet validated the function of the T cell clusters defined in silico. No cluster-lack signature appeared between secondary cytopenia and chronic lymphocytic leukemia patients, apparently due to lymphoma masking.

Tens of thousands of genome equivalents of blood DNA were amplified for TRB. TRB was amplified by touch-down multiplex PCR, primer pools A and B combined. Following a re-call of the multiplex PCR reads, TCRdb has one entry per CDR3 protein and lacks DNA. The sample features around 8,000 distinct CDR3 sequences, with 28% in its top ten. J is TRBJ1-1 and V is TRBV29-1; TCRdb indicates TRBD1, and absent DNA this call remains unverified. This sequence originates from a human donor with an autoimmune cytopenia or autoimmune hepatitis (not recorded which). Sequencing input: peripheral blood. The CDR3 here is CSVSGTGGAWGTEAFF.